The rows below give T cell receptor beta chains drawn from one sample of a study of chemoradiotherapy in HPV16-positive cancers. Generated by immunoSEQ multiplex PCR, the TCRdb table keeps only in-frame clones and is missing some. This table holds several thousand clones, less than 90% found once. Sample acquisition took place from a patient who underwent chemoradiotherapy. These TCRs come from a human donor with HPV-associated anogenital cancer. The CDR3 runs from the conserved cysteine through the conserved F or W. A D gene is named only where the DNA matches it firmly.

v_call,j_call,d_call,cdr3_nt,cdr3_aa
TRBV25-1,TRBJ2-7,.,TGTGCCAGCAGTGAAACAACTCGATACGAGCAGTACTTC,CASSETTRYEQYF
TRBV6-5,TRBJ2-3,TRBD1,TGTGCCAGCCGACTCGGGACAGCGGGCACAGATACGCAGTATTTT,CASRLGTAGTDTQYF
TRBV6-1,TRBJ1-2,TRBD1,TGTGCCAGCAGTGAGCCGGGACAGACCTATGGCTACACCTTC,CASSEPGQTYGYTF
TRBV11-3,TRBJ2-5,.,TGTGCCAGCAGCAACCCGACAGTCCAAGAGACCCAGTACTTC,CASSNPTVQETQYF
TRBV15,TRBJ2-1,.,TGTGCCACCAGCATACTTCTAGATCCTGAGCAGTTCTTC,CATSILLDPEQFF
TRBV7-9,TRBJ2-1,TRBD2,TGTGCCAGCAGCTTAGAGCTAGCGGGGGACAATGAGCAGTTCTTC,CASSLELAGDNEQFF
TRBV7-9,TRBJ2-7,TRBD1,TGTGCCAGCAGCTTGGGGAGGACAGGGGACTACGAGCAGTACTTC,CASSLGRTGDYEQYF
TRBV2,TRBJ2-5,TRBD2,TGTGCCAGCAGTGAAATCGGGGGACTAGCGGGAGGCAAAGAGACCCAGTACTTC,CASSEIGGLAGGKETQYF
TRBV7-8,TRBJ2-7,.,TGTGCCAGCAGCTTAGCCCAGATAACCTACGAGCAGTACTTC,CASSLAQITYEQYF
TRBV5-1,TRBJ1-1,TRBD1,TGCGCCAGCAGCTTGGGAGACAGGGGATGGAACACTGAAGCTTTCTTT,CASSLGDRGWNTEAFF
TRBV6-1,TRBJ1-1,.,TGTGCCAGCAGTGAAGGGGGGGCGCGGGGAAGGCACACTGAAGCTTTCTTT,CASSEGGARGRHTEAFF